This is a list of T cell receptor beta chains from one sample in a study of cytomegalovirus exposure and HLA in healthy donors. Method: immunoSEQ multiplex PCR; TCRdb's copy keeps in-frame clones and lacks some. The ten top clones account for 1% to 1.5%, within a sample of about 160,000 clones. Sequencing used PBMCs. These TCRs come from a woman in her sixties or seventies in good health and CMV-seronegative. CDR3s include the opening cysteine and the closing phenylalanine or tryptophan. Fields, in order: D gene, J gene, V gene, CDR3 DNA, CDR3 protein. A D gene is named only where the DNA matches it firmly.

D gene: TRBD2; J gene: TRBJ2-2; V gene: TRBV5-1; CDR3 DNA: TGCGCCAGCAGCTTCACCGGACTAGAGAACACCGGGGAGCTGTTTTTT; CDR3 protein: CASSFTGLENTGELFF
D gene: .; J gene: TRBJ1-1; V gene: TRBV5-1; CDR3 DNA: TGCGCCAGCAGCTTCGCGGGCACTGAAGCTTTCTTT; CDR3 protein: CASSFAGTEAFF
D gene: .; J gene: TRBJ2-1; V gene: TRBV7-7; CDR3 DNA: TGTGCCAGCAGCTTAGACAGCGGTGGATACAATGAGCAGTTCTTC; CDR3 protein: CASSLDSGGYNEQFF
D gene: .; J gene: TRBJ2-1; V gene: TRBV7-7; CDR3 DNA: TGTGCCAGCAGCTCGAAGGACTACTTCTCCTACAATGAGCAGTTCTTC; CDR3 protein: CASSSKDYFSYNEQFF
D gene: .; J gene: TRBJ2-2; V gene: TRBV15; CDR3 DNA: TGTGCCACCAGCAGAGATCCGGAGCGGTACACCGGGGAGCTGTTTTTT; CDR3 protein: CATSRDPERYTGELFF
D gene: TRBD1; J gene: TRBJ2-7; V gene: TRBV7-9; CDR3 DNA: TGTGCCAGCAGCTTACCAGGACAGGGACGTGTCGAGCAGTACTTC; CDR3 protein: CASSLPGQGRVEQYF
D gene: .; J gene: TRBJ1-1; V gene: TRBV7-9; CDR3 DNA: TGTGCCAGCAGTCAGGGGAACACTGAAGCTTTCTTT; CDR3 protein: CASSQGNTEAFF
D gene: TRBD1; J gene: TRBJ1-5; V gene: TRBV2; CDR3 DNA: TGTGCCAGCAGTGATGGGGACAGTATCAATCAGCCCCAGCATTTT; CDR3 protein: CASSDGDSINQPQHF
D gene: .; J gene: TRBJ2-5; V gene: TRBV5-1; CDR3 DNA: TGCGCCAGCAGAGACAGTATCCAAGAGACCCAGTACTTC; CDR3 protein: CASRDSIQETQYF
D gene: .; J gene: TRBJ1-4; V gene: TRBV10-3; CDR3 DNA: TGTGCCATCAGGGGGCGCGGTGAAAAACTGTTTTTT; CDR3 protein: CAIRGRGEKLFF
D gene: TRBD2; J gene: TRBJ2-3; V gene: TRBV11-3; CDR3 DNA: TGTGCCAGCAGCTTAGATGGCGGGGGGGGAGGAGATACGCAGTATTTT; CDR3 protein: CASSLDGGGGGDTQYF
D gene: TRBD2; J gene: TRBJ2-2; V gene: TRBV5-1; CDR3 DNA: TGCGCCAGCAGCTTAGTAGCGGGACCCCACACCGGGGAGCTGTTTTTT; CDR3 protein: CASSLVAGPHTGELFF
D gene: TRBD1; J gene: TRBJ1-2; V gene: TRBV5-6; CDR3 DNA: TGTGCCAGCAGCTTGGGTCAGGGGGTCCGCGGCTACACCTTC; CDR3 protein: CASSLGQGVRGYTF
D gene: .; J gene: TRBJ2-1; V gene: TRBV7-2; CDR3 DNA: TGTGCCAGCAGCCCATACAATGAGCAGTTCTTC; CDR3 protein: CASSPYNEQFF
D gene: .; J gene: TRBJ1-2; V gene: TRBV27; CDR3 DNA: TGTGCCAGCAGTCCCTCATGGACAGCGAACTATGGCTACACCTTC; CDR3 protein: CASSPSWTANYGYTF
D gene: .; J gene: TRBJ2-1; V gene: TRBV6-6; CDR3 DNA: TGTGCCAGCAGTTCTCATAGCGGATCCTACAATGAGCAGTTCTTC; CDR3 protein: CASSSHSGSYNEQFF
D gene: TRBD2; J gene: TRBJ2-1; V gene: TRBV19; CDR3 DNA: TGTGCCAGTAGTAGTAGCGGGGGGGTCTACAATGAGCAGTTCTTC; CDR3 protein: CASSSSGGVYNEQFF
D gene: .; J gene: TRBJ2-7; V gene: TRBV4-2; CDR3 DNA: TGTGCCAGCAGCCAAGATGTCGCTATCGATTACGAGCAGTACTTC; CDR3 protein: CASSQDVAIDYEQYF
D gene: .; J gene: TRBJ1-1; V gene: TRBV29-1; CDR3 DNA: TGCAGCGTTGTGGCTGAGGGAATCCGGACTGAAGCTTTCTTT; CDR3 protein: CSVVAEGIRTEAFF
D gene: TRBD1; J gene: TRBJ1-2; V gene: TRBV7-9; CDR3 DNA: TGTGCCAGCAGTCAAAACTTCCGACAGGGCCTCCTGAGTGGCTACACCTTC; CDR3 protein: CASSQNFRQGLLSGYTF
D gene: .; J gene: TRBJ1-6; V gene: TRBV18; CDR3 DNA: TGTGCCAGCTCACAGTCGCAGGTGGAACAATCACCCCTCCACTTT; CDR3 protein: CASSQSQVEQSPLHF
D gene: TRBD2; J gene: TRBJ2-5; V gene: TRBV30; CDR3 DNA: TGTGCCTGGAGTCCTCCCCCCGAGGGGCGGGGGTTTGTCGAGACCCAGTACTTC; CDR3 protein: CAWSPPPEGRGFVETQYF
D gene: TRBD2; J gene: TRBJ2-3; V gene: TRBV5-8; CDR3 DNA: TGTGCGACCAGGACTAGCGGGAGTAATACGCAGTATTTT; CDR3 protein: CATRTSGSNTQYF
D gene: TRBD1; J gene: TRBJ2-2; V gene: TRBV2; CDR3 DNA: TGTGCCAGCCGGGACAGGGACCCCGGGGAGCTGTTTTTT; CDR3 protein: CASRDRDPGELFF
D gene: .; J gene: TRBJ2-5; V gene: TRBV7-2; CDR3 DNA: TGTGCCAGCAGCTTCGGAGAGACCCAGTACTTC; CDR3 protein: CASSFGETQYF
D gene: TRBD1; J gene: TRBJ2-3; V gene: TRBV5-1; CDR3 DNA: TGCGCCAGCAGCTTGGCCGGGACAGGCTCCACAGATACGCAGTATTTT; CDR3 protein: CASSLAGTGSTDTQYF
D gene: .; J gene: TRBJ1-1; V gene: TRBV2; CDR3 DNA: TGTGCCAGCACCCCTTTGAGCGGGGGAAACACTGAAGCTTTCTTT; CDR3 protein: CASTPLSGGNTEAFF
D gene: .; J gene: TRBJ1-3; V gene: TRBV29-1; CDR3 DNA: TGCAGCGCACACCAGGGGTCTGGAAACACCATATATTTT; CDR3 protein: CSAHQGSGNTIYF
D gene: TRBD1; J gene: TRBJ1-5; V gene: TRBV29-1; CDR3 DNA: TGCAGCGTTGCCCTGGACAGGGGTCAGCCCCAGCATTTT; CDR3 protein: CSVALDRGQPQHF
D gene: TRBD2; J gene: TRBJ2-1; V gene: TRBV18; CDR3 DNA: TGTGCCAGCACACCAACAGATGGCGGGAGTTTTGGCAATGAGCAGTTCTTC; CDR3 protein: CASTPTDGGSFGNEQFF
D gene: TRBD1; J gene: TRBJ2-5; V gene: TRBV2; CDR3 DNA: TGTGCCAGCAGTGGAGGGACAGGGGAAGAGACCCAGTACTTC; CDR3 protein: CASSGGTGEETQYF
D gene: .; J gene: TRBJ1-1; V gene: TRBV19; CDR3 DNA: TGTGCCAGTACCCCGATGATTCAGGCCCTTGAAGCTTTCTTT; CDR3 protein: CASTPMIQALEAFF
D gene: .; J gene: TRBJ1-1; V gene: TRBV5-4; CDR3 DNA: TGTGCCAGCAGCTTTTCACAGGGTGTGAAGCTCGAGTTT; CDR3 protein: CASSFSQGVKLEF
D gene: .; J gene: TRBJ1-5; V gene: TRBV7-8; CDR3 DNA: TGTGCCAGCAGCTTAGTCCGACAGACTAGCAATCAGCCCCAGCATTTT; CDR3 protein: CASSLVRQTSNQPQHF
D gene: .; J gene: TRBJ2-2; V gene: TRBV7-7; CDR3 DNA: TGTGCCAGCAGCTTAGACGCTGTCCAGGGAAACGGGGAGCTGTTTTTT; CDR3 protein: CASSLDAVQGNGELFF
D gene: .; J gene: TRBJ1-1; V gene: TRBV4-3; CDR3 DNA: TGCGCCAGCAGCCAAGATCCTGGACACCTCGGCCAACCGGCTTTCTTT; CDR3 protein: CASSQDPGHLGQPAFF